This T cell receptor beta chain was recovered during a study of cytomegalovirus exposure and HLA in healthy donors (dated by TCRdb to 2015 to 2018). General notes on the study: A later analysis indicated that the 90 to 150 validation repertoires were generated on the platform also employed for the approximately 690 repertoires of the first cohort. Along with the approximately 600-subject first cohort, a separate validation cohort of over a hundred different subjects was used. To predict cytomegalovirus infection status, the study brought together high-throughput TCR immunosequencing, statistical association of individual TCRs with disease status, and machine learning. The study aimed to test whether signatures of past pathogen exposure could be identified by cataloging public T cell receptors.

The method was the immunoSEQ multiplex PCR assay. Under the source paper's analysis protocol: To diagnose cytomegalovirus status from the catalog of TCR beta chain sequences, a statistical classification framework was built. TCRdb carries this immuneACCESS record with in-frame sequences only. Its versions omit some clonotypes, under half of them owing to an unresolved V gene in the studies checked, with the rest unexplained. The DNA gave D and trimming, while V, J and clone size come from that table. Within this sample are some 99,000 clones, with 85% to 90% of them counted one time only. Around 2.1% of the sample lies in the top ten. Remarks on this clone: Its antigen remains unidentified. Base qualities are not provided; no much larger clone lies one nucleotide away.

General study outcomes and caveats: Of the cluster scores, about 94% were above 0 in a later analysis, which found that TCRs clustered in the first cohort also tended to co-occur in the roughly 130 validation repertoires. In vitro tests confirmed that a few of the cytomegalovirus-associated TCR beta chains recognize cytomegalovirus antigens. The study gave a list of under 200 TCR beta chains associated with cytomegalovirus. A later analysis had no HLA typing for the validation cohort, so co-occurrence there was scored across all 130 or so repertoires. Cytomegalovirus status was reported to be diagnosed by the classifier with high specificity and sensitivity in both the original and validation cohorts. Most TCR sequences were seen in very few donors, while some public TCRs were found in many individuals. It was suggested by the authors that the approach could potentially be generalized to other disease states and immunological phenotypes.

Separate from the roughly 630-subject first cohort, the validation cohort of roughly 120 subjects was the group to which the donors belonged. The clonotype comes from a woman aged 18-30 years in good health and CMV-seronegative. The sequencing input was PBMCs.

The DNA reads TGTGCCAGCACCTGGGCGGACGGAGGAGAGGGCTACACCTTC. Its protein product is CASTWADGGEGYTF. The chain couples TRBV5-4 to TRBJ1-2; no D segment can be confidently identified. CDR1 and CDR2, per the germline V gene (reference sequence), are SGHNT and YYREEE. V gives up 6 bases and J gives up 8 bases, and the segment between their germline ends measures 20 bases. Including cysteine and phenylalanine, the CDR3 has 14 amino acids. The kept DNA is CDR3 alone, 42 bases in frame from the first base.